This TCR beta chain was observed in a study of OX40 agonist ivuxolimab in advanced cancers. Study at large: Dose-escalation patients were diagnosed with hepatocellular carcinoma, melanoma, renal cell cancer or head and neck cancer.

Notes on this clone: The antigen remains unidentified.

Whole-study findings and limits: Certain nonresponders additionally had low normalized T-cell clonal expansion.

V shed 3 bases, J shed 4 bases, and the junction held 6 bases outside the gene matches. The CDR3 spans 15 residues. The germline V gene has CDR1 SGHTA and CDR2 FQGNSA. Profiling relied on immunoSEQ multiplex PCR, and the TCRdb table lists in-frame clones only, not all of them. The sample consists of 87,000 or so clones, just under 90% of them appearing once. The sequenced sample was CD4+ or CD8+ T cells sorted from blood, obtained in a trial of the OX40 agonist ivuxolimab. The clonotype was recovered from an adult with an advanced solid tumor such as melanoma, head and neck, liver or kidney cancer. The rearrangement joins TRBV7-2 to TRBJ1-5, with TRBD1 matching over 7 bases. In nucleotides, the CDR3 is TGTGCCAGCAGCTTGACAGGGATCCTTAATCAGCCCCAGCATTTT. This codes for CASSLTGILNQPQHF.